The clone carrying this T cell receptor (beta chain) showed up just a few times. Its antigen remains unknown. These data come from a study of response to subunit inactivated influenza vaccine. Study-wide points: New T cells are recruited in small numbers by each seasonal influenza vaccination, according to the authors' suggestion.

One entry per CDR3 protein, called by TCRdb with MiXCR from the RT-PCR reads. The repertoire holds around 790,000 distinct CDR3 sequences, 21% seen once, with 10% in the top ten. The TCR originated in a man aged 50-60 years who received an inactivated influenza vaccine. This specimen was PBMCs from blood, taken roughly 5 days after vaccination.

CDR3 nucleotides: TGTGCCATCAGTGCAGCTAGCGGGGGGTGGGCAGATACGCAGTATTTT. This translates into CAISAASGGWADTQYF. The gene calls are TRBV10-3 and TRBJ2-3; 11 bases line up with TRBD2. After removal of 4 bases from V and 4 bases from J, the junction contained 7 bases not matched to a gene. The CDR3 length is 16 residues. The germline V gene encodes CDR1 ENHRY and CDR2 SYGVKD.